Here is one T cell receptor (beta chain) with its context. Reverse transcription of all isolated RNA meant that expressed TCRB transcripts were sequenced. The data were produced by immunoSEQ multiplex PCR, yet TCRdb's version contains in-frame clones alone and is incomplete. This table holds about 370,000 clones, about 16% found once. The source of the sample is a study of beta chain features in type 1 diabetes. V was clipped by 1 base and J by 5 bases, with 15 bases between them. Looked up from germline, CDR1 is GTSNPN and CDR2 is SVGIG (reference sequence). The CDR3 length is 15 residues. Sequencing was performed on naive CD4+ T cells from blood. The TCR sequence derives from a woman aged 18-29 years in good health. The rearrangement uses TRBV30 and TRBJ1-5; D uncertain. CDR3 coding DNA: TGTGCCTGGAGTGCCCCGGGGAGACTCCATCAGCCCCAGCATTTT. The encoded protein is CAWSAPGRLHQPQHF.